Listed here are 16 T cell receptor beta chains from one sample, sequenced in a study of CD4+ T cells in melanoma. Profiled with immunoSEQ multiplex PCR; TCRdb holds only in-frame clones, not every one. The sample lists 110,000 to 150,000 clones; around 90% were seen once. The receptors shown here come from a human donor with melanoma.

The chain uses TRBV5-1 and TRBJ1-1, with D hard to call. V lost 0 bases, J lost 8 bases, and 11 bases lay in between. CDR1 and CDR2 from the germline V gene are SGHRS and YFSETQ. This CDR3 spans 13 amino acids. In DNA, the CDR3 is TGCGCCAGCAGCTTGGAGGGCCAGACAGAAGCTTTCTTT. Protein: CASSLEGQTEAFF. Using reference TRBV5-1 and TRBJ1-1 for the parts outside the CDR3, the full variable domain is KAGVTQTPRYLIKTRGQQVTLSCSPISGHRSVSWYQQTPGQGLQFLFEYFSETQRNKGNFPGRFSGRQFSNSRSEMNVSTLELGDSALYLCASSLEGQTEAFFGQGTRLTVV.

The V gene is TRBV7-3, the J gene TRBJ1-2; no definite D call. The CDR3 sequence is 13 residues long. V gave up 5 bases and J gave up 4 bases, with 11 bases separating them. The germline V gene has CDR1 SGHTA and CDR2 FQGTGA. The CDR3: CASSQGSGYGYTF. The CDR3 coding sequence is TGTGCCAGCAGCCAAGGGTCGGGCTATGGCTACACCTTC. Full variable domain (missing parts from reference TRBV7-3 and TRBJ1-2): GAGVSQTPSNKVTEKGKYVELRCDPISGHTALYWYRQSLGQGPEFLIYFQGTGAADDSGLPNDRFFAVRPEGSVSTLKIQRTERGDSAVYLCASSQGSGYGYTFGSGTRLTVV.

The chain joins TRBV7-2 to TRBJ2-5; tentatively, D is TRBD2 (6 bases). This CDR3 region has 12 residues. Trimming left V 5 bases short and J 10 bases short, with 14 bases between. Germline V gives CDR1 SGHTA, CDR2 FQGNSA. CDR3 bases: TGTGCCAGCAGCCCGGGGTGGGGGGACCAGTACTTC. It is translated as CASSPGWGDQYF.

Comments on this clone: In this CDR3 the conserved last residue, phenylalanine or tryptophan, is missing, so a read error is likely. The limits of the CDR3 on the DNA are not certain, so only TCRdb's listed CDR3 is given. The rearrangement joins TRBV30 to TRBJ1-4. The V gene's germline CDR1 is GTSNPN and CDR2 SVGIG (reference sequence). The CDR3 has 11 amino acids, counting both end residues. CDR3 residues: CAWSTSGPLRY.

This chain uses TRBV6-5 with TRBJ1-2; 7 bases are shared with TRBD1. This CDR3 is 13 amino acids long. The trim removed 5 bases at V and 2 bases at J, leaving 2 bases unmatched. Per germline, CDR1 MNHEY and CDR2 SVGAGI. This CDR3 is CASSKDRNYGYTF. Written as DNA, the CDR3 is TGTGCCAGCAGTAAGGACAGGAACTATGGCTACACCTTC.

The chain joins TRBV6-5 to TRBJ1-1; D unclear. V dropped 0 bases and J dropped 1 base, with 6 bases sitting between them. Per the germline V gene, CDR1 is MNHEY and CDR2 is SVGAGI. This CDR3 contains 14 residues. The chain's CDR3 is CASSYSRENTEAFF. Written as DNA, the CDR3 is TGTGCCAGCAGTTACTCGCGTGAGAACACTGAAGCTTTCTTT.

The rearrangement joins TRBV12-1 to TRBJ1-1; TRBD1, the table's D call, lacks a check against the DNA. TRBV12-1 is a listed pseudogene. The CDR3 contains 14 residues. The CDR3 DNA reads TGTGCCAGCAGCTTTGGGCAACCCGTTCCTGAAGCTTTCTTT. Translation gives CASSFGQPVPEAFF.

Remarks on this clone: An end of the junction does not agree with germline; a read error may underlie this. The chain is built from TRBV4-1 and TRBJ2-1; 10 nucleotides match TRBD2. Germline assignment: CDR1 MGHRA and CDR2 YSYEKL. The CDR3 is 14 amino acids. In DNA, the CDR3 is TGCGCCAGCAGCCAATTTCTAGCGGGGGTAGTTGAGGTCTTC. Its protein product is CASSQFLAGVVEVF.

The J gene is TRBJ2-1, the V gene TRBV7-8; 7 nucleotides match TRBD1. Looked up from germline, CDR1 is SGHVS and CDR2 is FQNEAQ. CDR3 length: 13 amino acids. Trimming took 4 bases from V and 7 from J; bases not matched to a gene: 4. In nucleotides, the CDR3 is TGTGCCAGCAGCTCGAACAGGGGTAATGAGCAGTTCTTC. Translating it yields CASSSNRGNEQFF.

This rearrangement joins TRBV27 to TRBJ2-5, with D possibly being TRBD1 (7 bases). V lost 6 bases and J 4 bases, leaving 15 bases between the germline ends. The CDR3 spans 14 residues. Germline V lookup: CDR1 MNHEY, CDR2 SMNVEV (reference sequence). The CDR3 sequence is CASRDRAGRETQYF. Here the CDR3 DNA reads TGTGCCAGCAGAGACAGGGCGGGGAGAGAGACCCAGTACTTC.

The chain uses TRBV10-1 and TRBJ2-3; D is possibly TRBD2 (7 bases). The CDR3 has 14 amino acids. Germline assignment: CDR1 WNHNN and CDR2 SYGVQD (reference sequence). V gave up 4 bases and J gave up 2 bases, with 10 bases separating them. CDR3 bases: TGCGCCAGCAGTGTCGCGGGGGCCACAGATACGCAGTATTTT. Amino acid sequence: CASSVAGATDTQYF.

J is TRBJ2-7 and V is TRBV18, with D possibly matching TRBD2 (5 bases). CDR1 KGHSH and CDR2 LQKENI come from the germline V gene. Trimming removed 1 base from V and 6 bases from J, with 10 bases in between. This CDR3 spans 13 amino acids. CDR3 amino acids: CASSPRGFGEQYF. The CDR3 nucleotides read TGTGCCAGCTCACCACGAGGGTTTGGCGAGCAGTACTTC.

In this sample, this clone turned up once. This chain joins TRBV5-1 and TRBJ2-5; 13 bases line up with TRBD2. The germline V gene has CDR1 SGHRS and CDR2 YFSETQ. This CDR3 comprises 15 residues. V lost 3 bases to trimming and J lost 4 bases; unmatched junction nucleotides: 3. The CDR3 loop reads CASSWGLAGRETQYF. DNA of the CDR3: TGCGCCAGCAGCTGGGGACTAGCGGGGCGAGAGACCCAGTACTTC.

This clone was recorded a few times. This chain connects TRBV2 to TRBJ1-2; no firm D call. The germline CDR1 and CDR2 sequences are SNHLY and FYNNEI. This CDR3 region has 13 residues. Trimming left V 6 bases short and J 4 bases short, with 12 bases between. The CDR3 bases are TGTGCCAGCAGCCCTAGTGTACTCTATGGCTACACCTTC. Residues: CASSPSVLYGYTF.

In its sample, this clone was seen once. The V gene is TRBV18, the J gene TRBJ1-1; no reliable D call. The germline gives CDR1 KGHSH, CDR2 LQKENI. The CDR3 is made up of 15 amino acids. V was pared by 2 bases and J by 0 bases, with 10 bases between. CDR3 region: CASSPDQQMNTEAFF. The CDR3 bases are TGTGCCAGCTCACCAGACCAACAAATGAACACTGAAGCTTTCTTT.

The rearrangement uses TRBV4-2 and TRBJ2-7; the D call may be TRBD1 or TRBD2 (5 bases each). This CDR3 has 16 amino acids. Trimming left V 4 bases short and J 2 bases short, with 18 bases between. Germline values: CDR1 LGHNA, CDR2 YNFKEQ. The chain's CDR3 is CASSREPGPRAYEQYF. The CDR3 DNA reads TGTGCCAGCAGCCGAGAACCGGGACCCCGCGCCTACGAGCAGTACTTC.